This TCR beta chain was documented in a study of T cells in Graves' hyperthyroidism and ophthalmopathy. General study findings and limits: Most thyroid clonotypes with frequency above 0.001 were detected in blood.

CDR1 ENHRY and CDR2 SYGVKD come from the germline V gene. V was trimmed by 3 bases and J by 1 base, leaving 6 bases between them. The CDR3 is 13 residues long. Regarding this clonotype: Its target is not known.

Researchers took RNA transcripts and amplified the TCR beta CDR3 regions from them. Researchers ran a first-round RT-PCR on the TCR CDR3 using the HTBI primer set. One entry per CDR3 protein, called by TCRdb with MiXCR from the multiplex PCR reads. The sample carries 700,000 to 950,000 distinct CDR3 sequences, approximately 36% recorded once. Material: blood. The V gene is TRBV10-3, the J gene TRBJ2-5; perhaps TRBD1 as D (5 bases). The source is a middle-aged woman with Graves' hyperthyroidism. The CDR3 protein is CAISEQAQETQYF. CDR3 nucleotides: TGTGCCATCAGTGAACAGGCCCAAGAGACCCAGTACTTC.